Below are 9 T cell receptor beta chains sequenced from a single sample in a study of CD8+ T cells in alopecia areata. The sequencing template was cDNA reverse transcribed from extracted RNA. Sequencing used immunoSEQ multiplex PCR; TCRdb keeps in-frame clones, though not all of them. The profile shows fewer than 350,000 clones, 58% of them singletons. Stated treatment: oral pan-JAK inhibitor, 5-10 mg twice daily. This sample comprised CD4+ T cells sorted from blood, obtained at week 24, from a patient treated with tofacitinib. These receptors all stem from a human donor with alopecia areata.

The CDR3 bases are TGTGCCACCCGTGGGGCGAGGACTAGCGGGGGGTCCGGGGATACGCAGTATTTT. Translation gives CATRGARTSGGSGDTQYF. The rearrangement joins TRBV10-3 to TRBJ2-3; 14 bases align to TRBD2. Trimming at V came to 10 bases and at J to 6 bases, leaving 18 bases not matched to a gene. Germline V CDR1 and CDR2: ENHRY, SYGVKD. The CDR3 runs to 18 residues.

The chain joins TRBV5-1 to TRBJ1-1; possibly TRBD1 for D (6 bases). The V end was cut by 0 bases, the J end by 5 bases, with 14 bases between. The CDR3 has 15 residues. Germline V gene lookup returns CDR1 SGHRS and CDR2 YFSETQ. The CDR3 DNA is TGCGCCAGCAGCTTGGCAGCAGGGGCGCGGACTGAAGCTTTCTTT. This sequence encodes CASSLAAGARTEAFF.

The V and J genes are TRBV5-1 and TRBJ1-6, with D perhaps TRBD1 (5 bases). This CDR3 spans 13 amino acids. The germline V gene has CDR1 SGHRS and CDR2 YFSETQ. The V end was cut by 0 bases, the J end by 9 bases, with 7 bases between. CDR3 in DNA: TGCGCCAGCAGCTTGGATGGGGGTTCACCCCTCCACTTT. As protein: CASSLDGGSPLHF.

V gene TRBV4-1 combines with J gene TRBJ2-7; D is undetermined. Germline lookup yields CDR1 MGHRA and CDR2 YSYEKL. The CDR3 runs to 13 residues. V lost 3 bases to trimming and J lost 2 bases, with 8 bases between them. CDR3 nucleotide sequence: TGCGCCAGCAGCCAGGGCAGGACCTACGAGCAGTACTTC. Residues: CASSQGRTYEQYF.

Here the CDR3 reads CASSYIPGGDTEAFF. The CDR3 DNA reads as TGTGCCAGCAGTTACATCCCCGGGGGAGACACTGAAGCTTTCTTT. The V gene is TRBV2, the J gene TRBJ1-1, with D maybe TRBD1 (5 bases). The CDR3 length is 15 residues. Germline CDR1 is SNHLY and CDR2 is FYNNEI. V was pared by 5 bases and J by 3 bases, with 16 bases between.

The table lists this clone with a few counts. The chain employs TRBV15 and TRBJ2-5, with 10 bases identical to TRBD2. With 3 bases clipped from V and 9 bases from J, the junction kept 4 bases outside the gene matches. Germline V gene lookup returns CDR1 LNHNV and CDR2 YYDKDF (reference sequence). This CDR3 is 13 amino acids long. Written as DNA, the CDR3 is TGTGCCACCAGCAGGGAGCTAGCGGGGGCCCAGTACTTC. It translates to CATSRELAGAQYF.

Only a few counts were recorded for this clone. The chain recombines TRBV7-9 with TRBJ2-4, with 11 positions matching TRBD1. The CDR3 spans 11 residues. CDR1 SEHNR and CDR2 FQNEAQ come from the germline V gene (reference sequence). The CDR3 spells CAGTGGNIQYF. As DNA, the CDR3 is TGTGCTGGGACAGGGGGTAACATTCAGTACTTC.

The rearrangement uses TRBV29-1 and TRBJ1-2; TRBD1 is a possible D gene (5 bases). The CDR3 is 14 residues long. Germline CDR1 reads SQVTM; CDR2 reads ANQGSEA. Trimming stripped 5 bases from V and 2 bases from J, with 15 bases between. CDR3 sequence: CSVLEGTGNYGYTF. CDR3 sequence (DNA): TGCAGCGTTCTTGAAGGGACGGGGAACTATGGCTACACCTTC. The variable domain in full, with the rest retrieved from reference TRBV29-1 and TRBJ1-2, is SAVISQKPSRDICQRGTSLTIQCQVDSQVTMMFWYRQQPGQSLTLIATANQGSEATYESGFVIDKFPISRPNLTFSTLTVSNMSPEDSSIYLCSVLEGTGNYGYTFGSGTRLTVV.

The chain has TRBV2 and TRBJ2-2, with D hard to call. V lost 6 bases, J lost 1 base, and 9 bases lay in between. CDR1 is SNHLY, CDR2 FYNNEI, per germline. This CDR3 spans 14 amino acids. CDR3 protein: CASRRSVNTGELFF. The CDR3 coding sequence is TGTGCCAGCAGACGATCCGTGAACACCGGGGAGCTGTTTTTT.